The 29 T cell receptor beta chains presented below share a single source sample, sequenced in a study of T cells after yellow fever vaccination. Each CDR3 protein gets one entry after TCRdb re-called the 5' RACE reads with MiXCR. The sample records hundreds of thousands of distinct CDR3 sequences, 12% being singletons. The material sequenced was PBMCs, taken on the day of the yellow fever booster vaccination. The receptors were gathered from a man aged 25-45 years who received the YFV17D yellow fever vaccine.

This clonotype was seen many times. The chain joins TRBV6-6 to TRBJ2-3; TRBD1 aligns across 8 bases. Per germline, CDR1 MNHNY and CDR2 SVGAGI (reference sequence). V shed 7 bases and J 11 bases; nucleotides not matched to a gene: 8. The CDR3 loop spans 12 amino acids. The CDR3 DNA reads TGTGCCAGCACCAACCGGGACAGGATGCAGTATTTT. Translated: CASTNRDRMQYF.

The chain links TRBV12-3 or TRBV12-4 to TRBJ2-1; perhaps TRBD2 as D (5 bases). There are 17 residues in the CDR3. Between the trimmed V and J ends, which lost 5 bases and 0 bases, there was a span of 17 bases. The CDR3 bases are TGTGCCAGCAGTCGGACCCGAGGGTTAAGCTCCTACAATGAGCAGTTCTTC. Protein: CASSRTRGLSSYNEQFF.

V usage is TRBV5-1 and J usage is TRBJ1-1; 11 bases agree with TRBD1. Germline CDR1 SGHRS, CDR2 YFSETQ. V gave up 5 bases and J gave up 3 bases; unmatched junction bases: 9. CDR3 size: 16 residues. DNA of the CDR3: TGCGCCAGCAGGAGTGGGACAGGGGGTGTGTACACTGAAGCTTTCTTT. Amino acids: CASRSGTGGVYTEAFF.

This clonotype appeared many times. The chain carries TRBV6-2 or TRBV6-3 and TRBJ2-3; 11 bases map to TRBD2. This CDR3 contains 15 residues. With 6 bases clipped from V and 4 bases from J, the junction kept 6 bases outside the gene matches. Germline V gene lookup returns CDR1 MNHEY and CDR2 SVGEGT. In nucleotides, the CDR3 is TGTGCCAGCAGGCCGGGGACTAGCGGAGCAGATACGCAGTATTTT. It codes for CASRPGTSGADTQYF.

This chain uses TRBV11-2 with TRBJ1-5; D is unresolved. V lost 2 bases and J lost 5, with 7 bases in between. CDR3 length: 13 amino acids. CDR1 is SGHAT and CDR2 is FQNNGV in the germline V gene. Here the CDR3 DNA reads TGTGCCAGCAGCTTAATCATTGATCAGCCCCAGCATTTT. Its translation: CASSLIIDQPQHF.

The CDR3 region has the DNA TGTGCCACCAGCAGCACCGGGGAGAGCTACGAGCAGTACTTC. It encodes CATSSTGESYEQYF. This chain joins TRBV15 and TRBJ2-7; maybe TRBD2 (5 bases). Germline assignment: CDR1 LNHNV and CDR2 YYDKDF (reference sequence). This CDR3 comprises 14 residues. Trimming removed 3 bases from V and 3 bases from J, with 12 bases in between.

V gene TRBV20-1 combines with J gene TRBJ2-5; the D gene is possibly TRBD2 (5 bases). V gave up 0 bases and J gave up 2 bases, with 10 bases separating them. Looked up from germline, CDR1 is DFQATT and CDR2 is SNEGSKA (reference sequence). This CDR3 comprises 14 residues. Here the CDR3 reads CSARDWRRQETQYF. DNA for the CDR3: TGCAGTGCTAGAGATTGGAGGAGGCAAGAGACCCAGTACTTC.

This chain joins TRBV7-3 and TRBJ2-2; D possibly corresponds to TRBD1 (5 bases). This CDR3 spans 17 amino acids. The germline V and J ends were trimmed by 5 bases and 0 bases, with 16 bases remaining between them. CDR1 and CDR2 (germline): SGHTA, FQGTGA. The CDR3 DNA reads as TGTGCCAGCAGCCGACCTCCAGGGTCCGCGAACACCGGGGAGCTGTTTTTT. As protein: CASSRPPGSANTGELFF.

For the CDR3, the DNA is TGTGCCACCAGTGATACAGACTCCTACAATGAGCAGTTCTTC. Translation gives CATSDTDSYNEQFF. The V and J genes are TRBV24-1 and TRBJ2-1; D remains unclear. The germline V and J ends were trimmed by 3 bases and 0 bases, with 5 bases remaining between them. The CDR3 consists of 14 residues. Per germline, CDR1 KGHDR and CDR2 SFDVKD.

This clonotype was picked up many times. The chain joins TRBV5-1 to TRBJ2-2; D is uncertain. V lost 2 bases and J 6 bases, leaving 5 bases between the germline ends. Germline loops: CDR1 SGHRS, CDR2 YFSETQ. This CDR3 is 12 amino acids long. For the CDR3, the DNA is TGCGCCAGCAGCTTTAGTCCCGGGGAGCTGTTTTTT. Translation gives CASSFSPGELFF.

The chain employs TRBV6-5 and TRBJ2-7; TRBD1 is a possible D gene (6 bases). The CDR3 totals 12 residues. In germline, CDR1 is MNHEY, CDR2 SVGAGI. Deletions cut 11 bases from V and 0 bases from J, with 11 bases between. The CDR3 sequence: CAVRGSSYEQYF. The CDR3, as DNA: TGTGCCGTCAGGGGCAGCTCCTACGAGCAGTACTTC.

The chain employs TRBV7-9 and TRBJ1-1; 11 bases map to TRBD1. The ends lost 0 bases at V and 6 bases at J; junction bases unmatched: 6. Germline lookup yields CDR1 SEHNR and CDR2 FQNEAQ (reference sequence). This CDR3 is 16 amino acids long. CDR3 loop: CASSLALGQGDPEAFF. DNA for the CDR3: TGTGCCAGCAGCTTAGCGCTGGGACAGGGGGATCCTGAAGCTTTCTTT. The full variable domain, rest sourced from reference TRBV7-9 and TRBJ1-1, is DTGVSQNPRHKITKRGQNVTFRCDPISEHNRLYWYRQTLGQGPEFLTYFQNEAQLEKSRLLSDRFSAERPKGSFSTLEIQRTEQGDSAMYLCASSLALGQGDPEAFFGQGTRLTVV.

This clonotype was observed a handful of times. This chain connects TRBV7-7 to TRBJ2-1, with 12 positions matching TRBD2. This CDR3 has 16 residues. The V gene end was trimmed by 2 bases and the J gene end by 9 bases; junction bases not matched to a gene: 8. Germline loops: CDR1 SSHAT, CDR2 FNYEAQ (reference sequence). The CDR3 DNA reads as TGTGCCAGCAGCTTAAACGAACTAGCGGGAGGAGGTGAGCAGTTCTTC. It codes for CASSLNELAGGGEQFF.

This clonotype was observed a handful of times. V gene TRBV5-1 combines with J gene TRBJ2-1; D is perhaps TRBD2 (7 bases). With 5 bases removed from V and 4 bases from J, the gap between germline ends came to 16 bases. The CDR3 loop spans 15 amino acids. Germline V gene lookup returns CDR1 SGHRS and CDR2 YFSETQ. The CDR3 region is CASRLRGGGYNEQFF. The CDR3 DNA sequence: TGCGCCAGCAGGCTGAGAGGGGGGGGATACAATGAGCAGTTCTTC. Complete variable domain (other parts from reference TRBV5-1 and TRBJ2-1): KAGVTQTPRYLIKTRGQQVTLSCSPISGHRSVSWYQQTPGQGLQFLFEYFSETQRNKGNFPGRFSGRQFSNSRSEMNVSTLELGDSALYLCASRLRGGGYNEQFFGPGTRLTVL.

The chain links TRBV7-2 to TRBJ1-6; D call uncertain. The CDR3 is 17 residues long. Germline V CDR1 and CDR2: SGHTA, FQGNSA. Between the trimmed V and J ends, which lost 4 bases and 11 bases, there was a span of 24 bases. In nucleotides, the CDR3 is TGTGCCAGCAGCTCCCCGGACGGACCACGGGTGAGGGCACCCCTCCACTTT. It yields the protein CASSSPDGPRVRAPLHF. Full variable domain (remainder filled in from reference TRBV7-2 and TRBJ1-6): GAGVSQSPSNKVTEKGKDVELRCDPISGHTALYWYRQSLGQGLEFLIYFQGNSAPDKSGLPSDRFSAERTGGSVSTLTIQRTQQEDSAVYLCASSSPDGPRVRAPLHFGNGTRLTVT.

This chain uses TRBV5-1 with TRBJ2-3, with TRBD1 identical over 8 bases. The trim removed 4 bases at V and 3 bases at J, leaving 22 bases unmatched. The CDR3 sequence is 20 residues long. CDR1 is SGHRS and CDR2 is YFSETQ in the germline V gene. In DNA form, the CDR3 reads TGCGCCAGCAGCGTCCCCTCGGAGACAGGGGCTAGCGTCTTTACAGATACGCAGTATTTT. Translated: CASSVPSETGASVFTDTQYF.

This clonotype was detected ten times or more. The V gene is TRBV6-5, the J gene TRBJ2-1; a weak D match, TRBD2 (5 bases). V lost 9 bases to trimming and J lost 0 bases, with 15 bases between them. This CDR3 is 15 amino acids long. Germline V gives CDR1 MNHEY, CDR2 SVGAGI. The CDR3 loop reads CASTFKRSSYNEQFF. For the CDR3, the DNA is TGTGCCAGTACCTTTAAGCGGAGCTCCTACAATGAGCAGTTCTTC.

In this sample, this clonotype turned up many times. The chain employs TRBV5-4 and TRBJ2-7, with D tentatively TRBD1 (6 bases). In germline, CDR1 is SGHNT, CDR2 YYREEE (reference sequence). The germline V and J ends were trimmed by 4 bases and 2 bases, with 13 bases remaining between them. This CDR3 spans 14 amino acids. Written as DNA, the CDR3 is TGTGCCAGCAGCAACCGGGACAACACCTACGAGCAGTACTTC. Translation: CASSNRDNTYEQYF.

To note about this clonotype: An end of the junction does not agree with germline; a read error may underlie this. V gene TRBV18 combines with J gene TRBJ2-3; possibly TRBD2 for D (6 bases). Germline CDR1 is KGHSH and CDR2 is LQKENI. The CDR3 sequence is 13 residues long. The CDR3 region is CASSPPWRDRQYF. The CDR3 region has the DNA TGTGCCAGCTCACCACCGTGGCGGGATAGGCAGTATTTT.

As regards this clonotype: With a much larger clone just one base away, this may be a read error. This sequence joins TRBV5-6 and TRBJ1-5; D gene uncertain. Trimming left V 0 bases short and J 5 bases short, with 6 bases between. Germline CDR1 is SGHDT and CDR2 is YYEEEE. The CDR3 sequence is 13 residues long. In nucleotides, the CDR3 is TGTGCCAGCAGCTTGGCCGCGGATCAGCCCCAGCATTTT. Translating it yields CASSLAADQPQHF.

This clonotype was seen only a few times. The chain uses TRBV7-8 and TRBJ2-1; the D gene is possibly TRBD2 (5 bases). Trimming took 1 base from V and 3 from J, leaving 7 bases between them. The CDR3 is 14 amino acids. Per germline, CDR1 SGHVS and CDR2 FQNEAQ. This CDR3 reads CASSLERGYNEQFF. As DNA, the CDR3 is TGTGCCAGCAGCTTAGAACGGGGCTACAATGAGCAGTTCTTC. The whole variable domain, filled in from reference TRBV7-8 and TRBJ2-1, reads GAGVSQSPRYKVAKRGQDVALRCDPISGHVSLFWYQQALGQGPEFLTYFQNEAQLDKSGLPSDRFFAERPEGSVSTLKIQRTQQEDSAVYLCASSLERGYNEQFFGPGTRLTVL.

This clonotype was counted between two and nine times. The chain links TRBV15 to TRBJ2-7; D is perhaps TRBD1 (5 bases). In germline, CDR1 is LNHNV, CDR2 YYDKDF (reference sequence). Trimming removed 0 bases at V and 3 bases at J, with 12 bases between. The CDR3 has 15 residues. Written as DNA, the CDR3 is TGTGCCACCAGCAGAGAAAGGGGTTCGTACTACGAGCAGTACTTC. The encoded protein is CATSRERGSYYEQYF.

The DNA for the CDR3 is TGTGCCAGCAGCACCCATAGAGGACTGCTAAATCAGCCCCAGCATTTT. Its translation is CASSTHRGLLNQPQHF. J is TRBJ1-5 and V is TRBV7-8; D call uncertain. CDR1 is SGHVS, CDR2 FQNEAQ, per germline. CDR3 length: 16 amino acids. Trimming took 5 bases from V and 4 from J, leaving 18 bases between them.

This clonotype showed up just a few times. The chain couples TRBV5-1 to TRBJ2-7; D may be TRBD2 (7 bases). The germline V gene has CDR1 SGHRS and CDR2 YFSETQ. This CDR3 region has 14 residues. V was trimmed by 3 bases and J by 6 bases, leaving 16 bases between them. CDR3 region: CASSSTLGGGEQYF. In DNA, the CDR3 is TGCGCCAGCAGCTCGACCTTAGGGGGGGGCGAGCAGTACTTC. Supplemented by reference TRBV5-1 and TRBJ2-7, the full variable domain reads KAGVTQTPRYLIKTRGQQVTLSCSPISGHRSVSWYQQTPGQGLQFLFEYFSETQRNKGNFPGRFSGRQFSNSRSEMNVSTLELGDSALYLCASSSTLGGGEQYFGPGTRLTVT.

This chain links TRBV5-1 with TRBJ2-2; D remains ambiguous. Trimming took off 4 bases at V and 0 bases at J, with 7 bases between the two ends. The CDR3 runs to 14 residues. The germline gives CDR1 SGHRS, CDR2 YFSETQ. The CDR3 region has the DNA TGCGCCAGCAGCCCAACACCGAACACCGGGGAGCTGTTTTTT. Translated, it gives CASSPTPNTGELFF. Combining the CDR3 with reference TRBV5-1 and TRBJ2-2 gives the whole variable domain KAGVTQTPRYLIKTRGQQVTLSCSPISGHRSVSWYQQTPGQGLQFLFEYFSETQRNKGNFPGRFSGRQFSNSRSEMNVSTLELGDSALYLCASSPTPNTGELFFGEGSRLTVL.

The V call is TRBV7-3, the J call TRBJ2-1; 9 nucleotides agree with TRBD2. This CDR3 has 16 residues. V lost 2 bases to trimming and J lost 11 bases; unmatched junction nucleotides: 13. From germline, CDR1 is SGHTA and CDR2 FQGTGA. CDR3 nucleotide sequence: TGTGCCAGCAGCTTAGAAGTGACTAGCGGTACAATGAAGCAGTTCTTC. It translates to CASSLEVTSGTMKQFF.

This rearrangement joins TRBV11-2 to TRBJ2-1; D possibly matches TRBD1 or TRBD2 (5 bases each). Germline CDR1 and CDR2: SGHAT and FQNNGV. Trimming removed 1 base from V and 12 bases from J, with 13 bases in between. This CDR3 region has 13 residues. CDR3 DNA sequence: TGTGCCAGCAGCTTAGGCCATCCGGGGACGCAGTTCTTC. Translating it yields CASSLGHPGTQFF.

In this sample, this clonotype turned up a few times. V is TRBV7-2 and J is TRBJ2-3; possibly TRBD2 for D (5 bases). V was shortened by 3 bases and J by 8 bases, with 15 bases between the two germline ends. The CDR3 is made up of 14 amino acids. Per germline, CDR1 SGHTA and CDR2 FQGNSA. In nucleotides, the CDR3 is TGTGCCAGCAGCTTGAGTCCTGAAGGAGGTACGCAGTATTTT. Amino acid sequence: CASSLSPEGGTQYF.

In its sample, this clonotype was seen a few times. The chain combines TRBV30 with TRBJ2-2; TRBD2 aligns across 7 bases. The CDR3 sequence is 16 residues long. Germline loops: CDR1 GTSNPN, CDR2 SVGIG (reference sequence). The trim removed 2 bases at V and 3 bases at J, leaving 9 bases unmatched. In nucleotides, the CDR3 is TGTGCCTGGAGTTCTCCGGGACTAATCCACACCGGGGAGCTGTTTTTT. Encoded protein: CAWSSPGLIHTGELFF.